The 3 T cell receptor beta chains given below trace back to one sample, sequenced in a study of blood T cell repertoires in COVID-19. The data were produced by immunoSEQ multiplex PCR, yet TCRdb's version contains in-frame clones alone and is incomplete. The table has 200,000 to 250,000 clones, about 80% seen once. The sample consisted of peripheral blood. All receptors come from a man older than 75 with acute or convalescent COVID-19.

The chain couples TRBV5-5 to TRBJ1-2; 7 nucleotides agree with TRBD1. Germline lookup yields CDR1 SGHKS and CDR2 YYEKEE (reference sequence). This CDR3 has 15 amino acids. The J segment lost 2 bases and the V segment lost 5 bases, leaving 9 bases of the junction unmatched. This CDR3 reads CASRPQTGKNYGYTF. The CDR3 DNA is TGTGCCAGCAGGCCTCAGACAGGGAAAAACTATGGCTACACCTTC. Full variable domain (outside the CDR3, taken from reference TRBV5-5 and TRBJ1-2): DAGVTQSPTHLIKTRGQQVTLRCSPISGHKSVSWYQQVLGQGPQFIFQYYEKEERGRGNFPDRFSARQFPNYSSELNVNALLLGDSALYLCASRPQTGKNYGYTFGSGTRLTVV.

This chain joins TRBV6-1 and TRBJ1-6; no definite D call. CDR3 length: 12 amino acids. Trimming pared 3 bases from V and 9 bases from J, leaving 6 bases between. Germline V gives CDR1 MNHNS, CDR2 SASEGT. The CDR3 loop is CASSDGSSPLHF. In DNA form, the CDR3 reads TGTGCCAGCAGTGACGGGAGTTCACCCCTCCACTTT.

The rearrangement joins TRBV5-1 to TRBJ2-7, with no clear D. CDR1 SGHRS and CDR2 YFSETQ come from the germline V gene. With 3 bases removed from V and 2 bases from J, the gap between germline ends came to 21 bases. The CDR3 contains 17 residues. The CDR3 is CASSYYPPENSPYEQYF. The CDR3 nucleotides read TGCGCCAGCAGCTATTACCCACCGGAAAACAGCCCCTACGAGCAGTACTTC.